The clone carrying this T cell receptor (beta chain) was seen repeatedly, ten times or more. The antigen is unknown. Sampling of bone marrow took place during active disease in every patient. The CDR3 length is 15 residues. Germline loops: CDR1 DFQATT, CDR2 SNEGSKA (reference sequence). V dropped 6 bases and J dropped 2 bases, with 20 bases sitting between them. The sample belongs to a study of read filtering for tumor transcriptome and immune sequencing. Overall study findings and caveats: IR-seq and RNA-seq agreed better without single-read clonotypes. This fraction held mixed bone marrow immune cells after CD138-negative sorting.

Molecular barcoded adaptors covering alpha/delta and beta/gamma chains were used on around 370 ng RNA. MiXCR was run by TCRdb on the reads, yielding one entry per CDR3 protein. Among 30,000 to 40,000 distinct CDR3 sequences listed, 12% to 15% were seen once. The TCR sequence derives from a donor over 35 with multiple myeloma. Sequences were obtained from a population of CD138-negative cells sorted from bone marrow. The chain combines TRBV20-1 with TRBJ2-7, with D possibly being TRBD1 or TRBD2 (5 bases each). CDR3 DNA sequence: TGCAGTGCCAAGGCCTCAATGGGGGTCGCCTACGAGCAGTACTTC. Translating gives CSAKASMGVAYEQYF.